This TCR beta chain was identified in a study of Graves' ophthalmopathy and Graves' hyperthyroidism. The study amplified TCR beta CDR3 regions using RNA transcripts. First-round RT-PCR employed HTBI primers, with a second-round multiplex PCR after it. TCRdb re-called the multiplex PCR reads with MiXCR, one entry per CDR3 protein. This table holds approximately 160,000 distinct CDR3 sequences, just under 40% found once. The CDR3 has 15 amino acids. The V gene's germline CDR1 is MDHEN and CDR2 SYDVKM. V lost 5 bases and J lost 3; bases outside the gene matches: 9. This clonotype was recorded many times. The sequenced material came from peripheral blood. The V gene is TRBV28, the J gene TRBJ2-5; 7 nucleotides line up with TRBD1. This clonotype was sampled from a man between 25 and 39 years old with Graves' ophthalmopathy. Here the CDR3 DNA reads TGTGCCAGCAGTCGACAGGGAACGGTCAAAGAGACCCAGTACTTC. Translating it yields CASSRQGTVKETQYF. The full variable domain, completed using reference TRBV28 and TRBJ2-5, is DVKVTQSSRYLVKRTGEKVFLECVQDMDHENMFWYRQDPGLGLRLIYFSYDVKMKEKGDIPEGYSVSREKKERFSLILESASTNQTSMYLCASSRQGTVKETQYFGPGTRLLVL.